The present TCR beta chain was sequenced within a study of cytomegalovirus exposure and HLA in healthy donors. Findings of the study overall: Later analysis found that TCR beta chains associated with HLA were more clonally expanded than other, equally common chains. Data from an earlier analysis indicated that most TCR beta V segments were productive either about 90% or about 30% of the time. Most TCR sequences proved rare, with some public TCRs found in many donors.

PCR primers comprised 60 Vbeta and 13 Jbeta primers. Libraries were prepared by immunoSEQ multiplex PCR; TCRdb keeps only in-frame clonotypes and omits some of them. The sample includes 70,000 to 95,000 clones, about 79% seen only once; the top ten take approximately 1.6%. As regards this clone: Its antigen is unknown.

The CDR3 runs 15 residues. From germline, CDR1 is SGHRS and CDR2 YFSETQ. Trimming removed 5 bases at V and 5 bases at J, with 19 bases between. The source material was PBMCs. This receptor was identified in a man aged 35-49 years in good health and CMV-seronegative. The rearrangement joins TRBV5-1 to TRBJ2-5; D is possibly TRBD2 (6 bases). CDR3 sequence: CASSIVGGIRETQYF. For the CDR3, the DNA is TGCGCCAGCAGTATTGTAGGAGGGATTAGGGAGACCCAGTACTTC.